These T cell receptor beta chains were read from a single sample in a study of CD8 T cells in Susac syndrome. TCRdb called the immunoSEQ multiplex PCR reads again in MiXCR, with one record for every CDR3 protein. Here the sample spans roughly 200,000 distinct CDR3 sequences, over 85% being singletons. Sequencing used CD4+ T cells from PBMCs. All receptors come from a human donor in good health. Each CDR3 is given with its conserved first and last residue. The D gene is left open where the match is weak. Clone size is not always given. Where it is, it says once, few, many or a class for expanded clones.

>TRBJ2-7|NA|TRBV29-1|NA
CSAQITGSTYEQYF
TGCAGCGCCCAAATCACAGGGTCGACCTACGAGCAGTACTTC
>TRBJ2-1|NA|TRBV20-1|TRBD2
CSAGGTSGSNEQFF
TGCAGTGCCGGAGGGACTAGCGGGAGCAATGAGCAGTTCTTC
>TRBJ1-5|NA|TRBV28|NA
CASSLMTTGNQPQHF
TGTGCCAGCAGTTTAATGACAACAGGCAATCAGCCCCAGCATTTT
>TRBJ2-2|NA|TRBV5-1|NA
CASRTDAHTGELFF
TGCGCCAGCAGGACGGACGCTCACACCGGGGAGCTGTTTTTT
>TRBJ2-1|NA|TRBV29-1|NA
CSVGHGQYNEQFF
TGCAGCGTTGGTCACGGACAGTACAATGAGCAGTTCTTC
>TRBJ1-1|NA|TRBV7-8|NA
CASSFSGRINTEAFF
TGTGCCAGCAGCTTCAGCGGACGTATTAACACTGAAGCTTTCTTT
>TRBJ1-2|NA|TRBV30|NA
CAWSYQGYGYTF
TGTGCCTGGAGTTACCAAGGGTATGGCTACACCTTC
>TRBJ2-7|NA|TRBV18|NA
CASSPLPRASGHYEQYF
TGTGCCAGCTCACCCCTCCCGAGGGCCAGCGGTCACTACGAGCAGTACTTC
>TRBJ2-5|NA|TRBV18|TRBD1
CASSWDRTETQYF
TGTGCCAGCTCATGGGACAGGACGGAGACCCAGTACTTC
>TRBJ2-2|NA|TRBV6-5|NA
CASSYLDPGVNTGELFF
TGTGCCAGCAGTTACTTGGACCCAGGGGTTAACACCGGGGAGCTGTTTTTT
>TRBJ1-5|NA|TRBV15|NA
CATSSAGANQPQHF
TGTGCCACCAGCAGTGCAGGGGCCAATCAGCCCCAGCATTTT
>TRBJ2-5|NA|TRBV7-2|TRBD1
CASSEGQGIETQYF
TGTGCCAGCAGCGAGGGACAGGGTATCGAGACCCAGTACTTC
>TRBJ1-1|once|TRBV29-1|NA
CSVEVIRDTEAFF
TGCAGCGTTGAAGTTATCAGGGACACTGAAGCTTTCTTT